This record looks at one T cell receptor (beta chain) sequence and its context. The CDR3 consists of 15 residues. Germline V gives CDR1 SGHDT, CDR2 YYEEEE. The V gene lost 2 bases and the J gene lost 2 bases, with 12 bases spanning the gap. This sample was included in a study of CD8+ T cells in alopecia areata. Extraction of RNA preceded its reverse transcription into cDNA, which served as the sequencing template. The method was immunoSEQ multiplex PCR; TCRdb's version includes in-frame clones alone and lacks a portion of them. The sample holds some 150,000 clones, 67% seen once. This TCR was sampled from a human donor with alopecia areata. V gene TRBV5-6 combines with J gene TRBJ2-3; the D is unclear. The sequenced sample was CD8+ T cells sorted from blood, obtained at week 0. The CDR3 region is CASSLGPLYTDTQYF. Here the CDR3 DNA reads TGTGCCAGCAGCTTAGGTCCACTTTACACAGATACGCAGTATTTT.